The rows below give T cell receptor beta chains drawn from one sample of a study of glioma-infiltrating T cells. Each CDR3 protein is one row after TCRdb ran MiXCR on the multiplex PCR reads. This table has some 4,200 distinct CDR3 sequences, 20% to 25% appearing once. The sample was glioma tissue, nonneoplastic brain tissue, or PBMCs (not recorded which). Receptors were obtained from a human donor with low-grade glioma or glioblastoma, undergoing nonglioma brain surgery, or in good health (not recorded which). CDR3s include the opening cysteine and the closing phenylalanine or tryptophan. The D gene is left open where the match is weak. The size of a clone is reported for some rows only, either as once, few or many, or as a class for expanded clones.

clone size,V gene,D gene,J gene,CDR3 DNA,CDR3 protein
few,TRBV27,NA,TRBJ1-6,TGTGCCACCGGTGCCACCTATAATTCGCCCCTCCACTTT,CATGATYNSPLHF
NA,TRBV4-2,TRBD2,TRBJ2-5,TGTGCCAGCAGCCAAGATCCGACGGGCGGGGGGCCAGAGACCCAGTACTTC,CASSQDPTGGGPETQYF
medium-sized,TRBV7-3,TRBD1,TRBJ1-1,TGTGCCAGCAGCACCGGGACAGGGGTAATGAACACTGAAGCTTTCTTT,CASSTGTGVMNTEAFF
medium-sized,TRBV28,NA,TRBJ1-5,TGTGCCAGCAGTTTTATTGTCGGCGAGGGAAGCAATCAGCCCCAGCATTTT,CASSFIVGEGSNQPQHF
NA,TRBV7-6,NA,TRBJ2-3,TGTGCCAGCAGTTCTAACGCGGGGCCGAACACCGGGGAGCAGTATTTT,CASSSNAGPNTGEQYF
many,TRBV6-6,TRBD2,TRBJ2-3,TGTGCCAGCAGTTACGGCAGCGGGGGAACAGATACGCAGTATTTT,CASSYGSGGTDTQYF
medium-sized,TRBV24-1,NA,TRBJ2-3,TGTGCCACCAGTGAGAGCGGGAGCACAGATACGCAGTATTTT,CATSESGSTDTQYF
medium-sized,TRBV27,NA,TRBJ2-5,TGTGCCAGCAGTTTCCGGGGCCAAGAGACCCAGTACTTC,CASSFRGQETQYF
many,TRBV4-1,NA,TRBJ2-5,TGCGCCAGCAGCCAAGAAGGTCGGTTACAAGAGACCCAGTACTTC,CASSQEGRLQETQYF
many,TRBV10-3,TRBD1,TRBJ1-5,TGTGCCTCGCGGGACAGGGATTCGGGTGGTGCTCAGCCCCAGCATTTT,CASRDRDSGGAQPQHF
few,TRBV11-2,NA,TRBJ2-7,TGTGCCAGCAGCTTAAATGGGTACGAGCAGTACTTC,CASSLNGYEQYF
NA,TRBV27,NA,TRBJ2-5,TGTGCCAGCAGTTTCCTCTGGGAGACCCAGTACTTC,CASSFLWETQYF
medium-sized,TRBV3-1,TRBD2,TRBJ2-3,TGTGCCAGCAGCCAAGATTCCTTCGGGGGGGCAGCAGATACGCAGTATTTT,CASSQDSFGGAADTQYF
NA,TRBV28,TRBD1,TRBJ1-5,TGTGCCAGCAGTGCACCTAAAAGGACAGGGGCCAATCAGCCCCAGCATTTT,CASSAPKRTGANQPQHF
many,TRBV3-1,TRBD2,TRBJ2-5,TGTGCCAGCAGCCATCTAGCGGGGGCCCAAGAGACCCAGTACTTC,CASSHLAGAQETQYF
many,TRBV5-1,NA,TRBJ2-7,TGCGCCAGCAGCTTGGCCGGCGTCTCATACGAGCAGTACTTC,CASSLAGVSYEQYF
many,TRBV10-2,NA,TRBJ1-1,TGCGCCAGCACCCCATCGCTGAACACTGAAGCTTTCTTT,CASTPSLNTEAFF
many,TRBV3-1,TRBD2,TRBJ2-3,TGTGCCACGGGACTAGGAGGCACAGATACGCAGTATTTT,CATGLGGTDTQYF
many,TRBV19,NA,TRBJ1-1,TGTGCCAGTAGTATCGGCCCAGGGCGCACTGAAGCTTTCTTT,CASSIGPGRTEAFF
many,TRBV4-1,TRBD2,TRBJ2-5,TGCGCCAGCAGCCGGCAAGCGGGGGCTCAAGAGACCCAGTACTTC,CASSRQAGAQETQYF